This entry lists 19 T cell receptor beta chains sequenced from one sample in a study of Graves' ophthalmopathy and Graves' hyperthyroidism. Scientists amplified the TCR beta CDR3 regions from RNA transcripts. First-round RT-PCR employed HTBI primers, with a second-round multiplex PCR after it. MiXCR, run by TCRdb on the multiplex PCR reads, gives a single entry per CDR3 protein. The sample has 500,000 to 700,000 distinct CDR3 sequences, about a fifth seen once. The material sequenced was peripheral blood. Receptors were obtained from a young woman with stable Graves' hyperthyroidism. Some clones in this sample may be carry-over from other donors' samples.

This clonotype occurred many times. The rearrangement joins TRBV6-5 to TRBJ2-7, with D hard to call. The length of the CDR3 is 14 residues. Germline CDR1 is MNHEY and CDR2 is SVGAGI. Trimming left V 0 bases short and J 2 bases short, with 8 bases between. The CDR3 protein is CASSYSSYTYEQYF. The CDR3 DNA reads TGTGCCAGCAGTTACTCGAGTTATACCTACGAGCAGTACTTC.

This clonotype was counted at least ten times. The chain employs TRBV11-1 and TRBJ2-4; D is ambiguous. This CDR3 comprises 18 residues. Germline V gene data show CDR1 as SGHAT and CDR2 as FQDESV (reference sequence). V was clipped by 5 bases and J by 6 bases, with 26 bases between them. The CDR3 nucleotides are TGTGCCAGCAGCCCCCAAGGTGGTCCAGAATTCGCCCTAAACATTCAGTACTTC. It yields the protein CASSPQGGPEFALNIQYF.

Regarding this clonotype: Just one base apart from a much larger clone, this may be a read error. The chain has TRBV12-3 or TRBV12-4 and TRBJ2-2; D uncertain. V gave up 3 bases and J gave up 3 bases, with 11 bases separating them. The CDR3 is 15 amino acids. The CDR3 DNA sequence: TGTGCCAGCAGTTTTTTCGGGCAGTACACCGGGGAGCTGTTTTTT. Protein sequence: CASSFFGQYTGELFF.

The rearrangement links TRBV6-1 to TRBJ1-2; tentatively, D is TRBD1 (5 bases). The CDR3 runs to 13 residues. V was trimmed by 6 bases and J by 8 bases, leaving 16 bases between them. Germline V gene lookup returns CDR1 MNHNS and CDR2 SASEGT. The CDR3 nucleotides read TGTGCCAGCAGAGCCCCGGGGCAGGGAGGCTACACCTTC. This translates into CASRAPGQGGYTF.

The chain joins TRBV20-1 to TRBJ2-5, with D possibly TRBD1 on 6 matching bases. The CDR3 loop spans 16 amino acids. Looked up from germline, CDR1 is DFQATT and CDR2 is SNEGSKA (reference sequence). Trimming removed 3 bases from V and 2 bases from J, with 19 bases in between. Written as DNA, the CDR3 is TGCAGTGCTAGTGCACCAGGGGCGGCCTTGCAAGAGACCCAGTACTTC. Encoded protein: CSASAPGAALQETQYF.

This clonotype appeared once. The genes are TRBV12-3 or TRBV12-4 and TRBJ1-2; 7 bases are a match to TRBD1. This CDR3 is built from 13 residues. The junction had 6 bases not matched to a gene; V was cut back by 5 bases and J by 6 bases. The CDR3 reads CASSLRQGNGYTF. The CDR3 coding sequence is TGTGCCAGCAGTCTCAGACAGGGCAATGGCTACACCTTC.

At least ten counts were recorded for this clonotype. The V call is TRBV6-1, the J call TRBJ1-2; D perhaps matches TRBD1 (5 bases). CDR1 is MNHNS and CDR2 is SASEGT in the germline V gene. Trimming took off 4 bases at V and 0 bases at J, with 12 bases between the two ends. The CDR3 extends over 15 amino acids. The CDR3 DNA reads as TGTGCCAGCAGTGTGCAGGGTCGAGCTAACTATGGCTACACCTTC. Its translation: CASSVQGRANYGYTF.

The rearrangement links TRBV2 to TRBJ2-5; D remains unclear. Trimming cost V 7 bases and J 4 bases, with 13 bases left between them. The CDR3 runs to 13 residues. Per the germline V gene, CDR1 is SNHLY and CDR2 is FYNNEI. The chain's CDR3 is CASTEGPGETQYF. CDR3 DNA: TGTGCCAGCACCGAAGGACCGGGAGAGACCCAGTACTTC.

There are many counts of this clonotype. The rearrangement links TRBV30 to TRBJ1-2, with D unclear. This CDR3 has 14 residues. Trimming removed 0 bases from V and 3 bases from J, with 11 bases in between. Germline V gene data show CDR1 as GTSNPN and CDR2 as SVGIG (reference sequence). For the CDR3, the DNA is TGTGCCTGGAGTGTGGGAGGTGCCCACTATGGCTACACCTTC. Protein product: CAWSVGGAHYGYTF.

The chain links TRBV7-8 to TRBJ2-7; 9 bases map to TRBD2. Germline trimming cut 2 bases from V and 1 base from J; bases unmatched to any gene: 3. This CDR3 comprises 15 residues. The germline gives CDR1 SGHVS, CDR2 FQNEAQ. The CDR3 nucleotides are TGTGCCAGCAGCTTATCTAGCGGGATGTCCTACGAGCAGTACTTC. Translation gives CASSLSSGMSYEQYF. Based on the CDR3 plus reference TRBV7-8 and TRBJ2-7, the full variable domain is GAGVSQSPRYKVAKRGQDVALRCDPISGHVSLFWYQQALGQGPEFLTYFQNEAQLDKSGLPSDRFFAERPEGSVSTLKIQRTQQEDSAVYLCASSLSSGMSYEQYFGPGTRLTVT.

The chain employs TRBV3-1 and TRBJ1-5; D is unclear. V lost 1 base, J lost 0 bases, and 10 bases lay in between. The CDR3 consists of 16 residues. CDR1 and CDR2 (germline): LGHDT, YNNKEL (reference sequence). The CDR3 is CASSQGRIISNQPQHF. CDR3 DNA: TGTGCCAGCAGCCAAGGGCGGATCATTAGCAATCAGCCCCAGCATTTT.

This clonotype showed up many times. CDR3 loop: CASSTPGRTGSSYEQYF. The CDR3 DNA reads TGTGCCAGCAGTACCCCCGGTCGGACAGGTTCTTCCTACGAGCAGTACTTC. V is TRBV27 and J is TRBJ2-7, with 7 bases that match TRBD1. Trimming removed 5 bases from V and 1 base from J; junction bases left unmatched: 14. The CDR3 totals 17 residues. CDR1 and CDR2 (germline): MNHEY, SMNVEV (reference sequence).

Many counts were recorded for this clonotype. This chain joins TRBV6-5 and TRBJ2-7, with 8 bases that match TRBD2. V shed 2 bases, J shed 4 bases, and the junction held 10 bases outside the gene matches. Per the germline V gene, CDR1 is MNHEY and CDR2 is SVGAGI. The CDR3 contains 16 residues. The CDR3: CASSYEGGRTQYEQYF. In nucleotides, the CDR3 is TGTGCCAGCAGTTACGAAGGCGGGAGGACCCAGTACGAGCAGTACTTC.

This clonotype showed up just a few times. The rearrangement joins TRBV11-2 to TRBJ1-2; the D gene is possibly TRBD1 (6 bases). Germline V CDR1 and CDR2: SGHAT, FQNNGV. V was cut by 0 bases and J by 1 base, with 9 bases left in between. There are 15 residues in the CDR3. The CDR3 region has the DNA TGTGCCAGCAGCTTAGACAGGGGTGGTAACTATGGCTACACCTTC. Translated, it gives CASSLDRGGNYGYTF.

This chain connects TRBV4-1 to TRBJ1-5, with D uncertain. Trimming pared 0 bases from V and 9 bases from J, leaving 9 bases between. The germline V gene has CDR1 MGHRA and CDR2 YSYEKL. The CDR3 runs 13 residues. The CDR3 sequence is CASSQDRVRPQHF. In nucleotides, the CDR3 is TGCGCCAGCAGCCAAGATAGGGTTCGGCCCCAGCATTTT.

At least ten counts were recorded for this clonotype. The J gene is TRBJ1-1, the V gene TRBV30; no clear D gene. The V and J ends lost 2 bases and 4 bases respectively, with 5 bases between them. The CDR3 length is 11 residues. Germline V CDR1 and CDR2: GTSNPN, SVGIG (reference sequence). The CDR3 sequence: CAWSLATEAFF. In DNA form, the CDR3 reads TGTGCCTGGAGTCTGGCCACTGAAGCTTTCTTT.

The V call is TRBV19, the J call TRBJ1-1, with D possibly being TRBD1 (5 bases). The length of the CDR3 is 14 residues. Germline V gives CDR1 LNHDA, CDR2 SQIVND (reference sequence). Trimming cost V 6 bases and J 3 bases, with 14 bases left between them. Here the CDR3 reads CASRYSRGHTEAFF. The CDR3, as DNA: TGTGCCAGTAGGTACTCGAGGGGCCACACTGAAGCTTTCTTT. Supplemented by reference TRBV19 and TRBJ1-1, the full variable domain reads DGGITQSPKYLFRKEGQNVTLSCEQNLNHDAMYWYRQDPGQGLRLIYYSQIVNDFQKGDIAEGYSVSREKKESFPLTVTSAQKNPTAFYLCASRYSRGHTEAFFGQGTRLTVV.

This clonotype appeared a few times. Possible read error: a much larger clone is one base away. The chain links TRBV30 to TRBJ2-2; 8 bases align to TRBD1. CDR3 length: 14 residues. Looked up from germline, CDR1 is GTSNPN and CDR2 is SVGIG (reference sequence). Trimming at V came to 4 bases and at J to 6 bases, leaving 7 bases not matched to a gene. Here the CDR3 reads CAWIHGQGAGELFF. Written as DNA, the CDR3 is TGTGCCTGGATTCACGGACAGGGCGCCGGGGAGCTGTTTTTT.

The CDR3 bases are TGTGCCAGCAGCCGCACAGGGGATGTCGAGCAGTACTTC. It is translated as CASSRTGDVEQYF. The rearrangement uses TRBV11-2 and TRBJ2-7; 7 positions agree with TRBD1. Per germline, CDR1 SGHAT and CDR2 FQNNGV. This CDR3 region has 13 residues. V dropped 5 bases and J dropped 6; count of bases not matched to a gene: 7.